This entry lists 2 T cell receptor beta chains sequenced from one sample in a study of blood T cell repertoires in COVID-19 (TCRdb year 2020). The library relied on the immunoSEQ multiplex PCR assay. What TCRdb holds here is the immuneACCESS table cut down to in-frame rearrangements. Part of the clones is not present; checked against another copy, under half of the missing clones reflect an unresolved V gene, and the others are unexplained. This sample comprises fewer than 600,000 clones, 80% to 90% of them detected only once. The ten largest clonotypes hold roughly 1% of the sample. The sample consisted of peripheral blood. These receptors were obtained from a man aged 18 to 29 with COVID-19, enrolled during active disease.

The CDR3 is CASSTGLANRNEQFF. The CDR3 DNA sequence: TGTGCCAGCAGCACGGGACTAGCGAATCGTAATGAGCAGTTCTTC. The chain carries TRBV7-9 and TRBJ2-1; 10 bases match TRBD2. The V gene's germline CDR1 is SEHNR and CDR2 FQNEAQ (reference sequence). There are 15 residues in the CDR3. Losses at the gene ends were 5 bases for V and 7 bases for J; bases not matched to a gene: 8.

This chain links TRBV27 with TRBJ2-1, with 11 bases identical to TRBD1. The CDR3 is 16 residues long. Germline CDR1 is MNHEY and CDR2 is SMNVEV (reference sequence). V lost 4 bases to trimming and J lost 8 bases; unmatched junction nucleotides: 10. The CDR3 spells CASSSRVGQGAYEQFF. The DNA for the CDR3 is TGTGCCAGCAGTTCCCGCGTAGGACAGGGGGCATATGAGCAGTTCTTC.